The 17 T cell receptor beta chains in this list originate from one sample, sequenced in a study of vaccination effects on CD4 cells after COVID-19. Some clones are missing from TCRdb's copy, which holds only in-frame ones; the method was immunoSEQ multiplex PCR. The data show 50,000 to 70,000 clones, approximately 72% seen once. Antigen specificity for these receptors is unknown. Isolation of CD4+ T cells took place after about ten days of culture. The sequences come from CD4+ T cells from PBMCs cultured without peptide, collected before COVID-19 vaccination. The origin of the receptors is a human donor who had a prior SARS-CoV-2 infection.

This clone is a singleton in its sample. The CDR3 sequence: CASSLVGGSLGEQFF. CDR3 coding DNA: TGTGCCAGCAGCTTGGTTGGGGGGAGCTTGGGGGAGCAGTTCTTC. The V gene is TRBV7-3, the J gene TRBJ2-1, with a possible D match to TRBD2 (6 bases). V lost 3 bases, J lost 10 bases, and 19 bases lay in between. In germline, CDR1 is SGHTA, CDR2 FQGTGA. This CDR3 has 15 residues.

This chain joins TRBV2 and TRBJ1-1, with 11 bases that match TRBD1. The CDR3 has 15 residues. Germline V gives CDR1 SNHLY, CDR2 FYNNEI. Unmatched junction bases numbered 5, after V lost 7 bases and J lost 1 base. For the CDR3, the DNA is TGTGCCAGCATCCCTGGGACAGGGGGGAACACTGAAGCTTTCTTT. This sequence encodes CASIPGTGGNTEAFF.

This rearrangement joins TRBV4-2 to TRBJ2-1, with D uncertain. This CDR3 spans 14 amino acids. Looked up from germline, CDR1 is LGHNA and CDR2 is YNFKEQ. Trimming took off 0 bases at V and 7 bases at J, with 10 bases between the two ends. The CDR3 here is CASSQDHSRNEQFF. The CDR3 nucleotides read TGTGCCAGCAGCCAAGATCACAGTAGGAATGAGCAGTTCTTC.

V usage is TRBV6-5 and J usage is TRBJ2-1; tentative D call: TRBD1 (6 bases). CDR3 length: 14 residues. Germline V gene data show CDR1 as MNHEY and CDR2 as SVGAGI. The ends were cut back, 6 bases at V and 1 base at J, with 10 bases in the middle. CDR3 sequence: CASSGQPSYNEQFF. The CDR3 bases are TGTGCCAGCAGCGGACAGCCATCCTACAATGAGCAGTTCTTC.

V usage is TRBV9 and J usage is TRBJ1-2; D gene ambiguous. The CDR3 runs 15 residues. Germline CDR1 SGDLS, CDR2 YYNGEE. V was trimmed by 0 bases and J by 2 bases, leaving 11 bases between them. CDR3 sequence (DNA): TGTGCCAGCAGCGTAGAGGCGGGTAGCAACTATGGCTACACCTTC. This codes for CASSVEAGSNYGYTF.

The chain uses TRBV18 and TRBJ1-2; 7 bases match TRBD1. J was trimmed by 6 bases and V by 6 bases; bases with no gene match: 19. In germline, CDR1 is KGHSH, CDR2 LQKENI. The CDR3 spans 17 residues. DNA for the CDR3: TGTGCCAGCTCTTCCTCAGCGCCAGGGGGAAGTGTTGATGGCTACACCTTC. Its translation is CASSSSAPGGSVDGYTF.

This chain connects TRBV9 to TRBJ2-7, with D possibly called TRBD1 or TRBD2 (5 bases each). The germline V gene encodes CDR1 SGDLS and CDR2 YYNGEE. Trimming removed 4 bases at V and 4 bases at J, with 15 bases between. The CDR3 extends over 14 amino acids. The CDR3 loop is CASSPRGREYEQYF. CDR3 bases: TGTGCCAGCAGCCCCAGAGGCAGGGAGTACGAGCAGTACTTC.

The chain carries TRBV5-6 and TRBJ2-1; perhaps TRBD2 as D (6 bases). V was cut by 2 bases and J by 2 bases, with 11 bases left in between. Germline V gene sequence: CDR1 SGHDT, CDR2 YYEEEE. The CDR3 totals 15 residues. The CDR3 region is CASSFAGSAYNEQFF. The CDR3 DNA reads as TGTGCCAGCAGCTTTGCGGGATCAGCCTACAATGAGCAGTTCTTC.

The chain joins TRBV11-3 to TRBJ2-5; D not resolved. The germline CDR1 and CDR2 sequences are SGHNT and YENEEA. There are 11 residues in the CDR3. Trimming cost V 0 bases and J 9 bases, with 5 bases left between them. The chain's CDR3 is CASSLEGPQYF. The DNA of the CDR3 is TGTGCCAGCAGCTTAGAGGGCCCCCAGTACTTC.

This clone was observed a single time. CDR3 protein: CASSKRGGVTEQYF. The CDR3 nucleotides are TGTGCCAGTAGCAAGCGGGGGGGCGTTACAGAGCAGTACTTC. The chain links TRBV19 to TRBJ2-7; 10 nucleotides line up with TRBD2. V lost 6 bases, J lost 7 bases, and 9 bases stayed unmatched. Per the germline V gene, CDR1 is LNHDA and CDR2 is SQIVND (reference sequence). The CDR3 sequence is 14 residues long.

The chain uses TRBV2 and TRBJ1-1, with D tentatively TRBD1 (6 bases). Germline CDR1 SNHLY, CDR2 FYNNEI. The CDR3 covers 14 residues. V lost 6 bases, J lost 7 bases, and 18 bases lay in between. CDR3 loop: CASRGTGHTIEAFF. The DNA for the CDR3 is TGTGCCAGCAGGGGGACGGGACATACGATTGAAGCTTTCTTT.

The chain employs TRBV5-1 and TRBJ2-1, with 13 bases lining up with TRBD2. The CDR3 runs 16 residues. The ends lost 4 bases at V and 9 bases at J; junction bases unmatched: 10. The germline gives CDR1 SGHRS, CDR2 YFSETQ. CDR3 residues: CASSTTSGGAFAEQFF. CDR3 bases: TGCGCCAGCAGCACAACTAGCGGGGGGGCCTTTGCTGAGCAGTTCTTC.

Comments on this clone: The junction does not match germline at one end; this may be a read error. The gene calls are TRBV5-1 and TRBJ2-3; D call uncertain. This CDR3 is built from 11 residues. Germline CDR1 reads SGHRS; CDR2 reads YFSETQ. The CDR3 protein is CASSLADTQYF. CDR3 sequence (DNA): TGCGCCAGCAGTTTGGCAGATACGCAGTATTTT. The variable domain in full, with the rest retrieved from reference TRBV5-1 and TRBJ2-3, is KAGVTQTPRYLIKTRGQQVTLSCSPISGHRSVSWYQQTPGQGLQFLFEYFSETQRNKGNFPGRFSGRQFSNSRSEMNVSTLELGDSALYLCASSLADTQYFGPGTRLTVL.

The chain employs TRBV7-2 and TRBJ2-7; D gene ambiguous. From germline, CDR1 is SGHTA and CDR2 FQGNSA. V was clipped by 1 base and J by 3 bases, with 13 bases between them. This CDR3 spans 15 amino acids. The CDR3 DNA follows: TGTGCCAGCAGCTTAGAGTACTGGCAGGACTACGAGCAGTACTTC. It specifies CASSLEYWQDYEQYF. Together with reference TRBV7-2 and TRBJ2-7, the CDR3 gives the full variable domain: GAGVSQSPSNKVTEKGKDVELRCDPISGHTALYWYRQSLGQGLEFLIYFQGNSAPDKSGLPSDRFSAERTGGSVSTLTIQRTQQEDSAVYLCASSLEYWQDYEQYFGPGTRLTVT.

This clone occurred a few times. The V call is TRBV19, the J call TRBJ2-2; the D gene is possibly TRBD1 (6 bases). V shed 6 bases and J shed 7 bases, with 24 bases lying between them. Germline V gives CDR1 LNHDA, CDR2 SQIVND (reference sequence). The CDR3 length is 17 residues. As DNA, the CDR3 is TGTGCCAGTAGGGGCTTATATAGCCGCCCCAGGGGCGGGGAGCTGTTTTTT. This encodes CASRGLYSRPRGGELFF.

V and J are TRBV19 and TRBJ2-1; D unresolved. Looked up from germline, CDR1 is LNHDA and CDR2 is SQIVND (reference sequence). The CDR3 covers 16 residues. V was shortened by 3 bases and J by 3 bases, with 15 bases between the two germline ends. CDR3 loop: CASSIYLLGRYNEQFF. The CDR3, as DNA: TGTGCCAGTAGTATCTATCTCCTTGGCCGCTACAATGAGCAGTTCTTC. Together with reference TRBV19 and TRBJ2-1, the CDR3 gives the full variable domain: DGGITQSPKYLFRKEGQNVTLSCEQNLNHDAMYWYRQDPGQGLRLIYYSQIVNDFQKGDIAEGYSVSREKKESFPLTVTSAQKNPTAFYLCASSIYLLGRYNEQFFGPGTRLTVL.

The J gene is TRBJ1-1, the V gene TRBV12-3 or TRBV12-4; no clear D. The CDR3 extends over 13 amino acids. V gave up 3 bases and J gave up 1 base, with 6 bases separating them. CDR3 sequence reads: CASSLRRNTEAFF. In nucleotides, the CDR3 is TGTGCCAGCAGTTTGCGCAGGAACACTGAAGCTTTCTTT.